This T cell receptor (beta chain) was captured in a study of cytomegalovirus exposure and HLA in healthy donors. Overall study: In an early release, HLA-typed donors contributed 75 million to 85 million unique TCR sequences.

This clone was picked up a small number of times. Its specificity is not known. From germline, CDR1 is SNHLY and CDR2 FYNNEI. The CDR3 extends over 15 amino acids. Unmatched junction bases numbered 0, after V lost 1 base and J lost 4 bases. Regarding the study as a whole: Most TCR sequences showed up rarely, but some public TCRs showed up in many donors.

With 60 Vbeta and 13 Jbeta primers, the PCR was carried out. The repertoire was sequenced with immunoSEQ multiplex PCR; TCRdb's copy has only in-frame clones and lacks some. In the table there are roughly 100,000 clones, more than 70% of which are singletons. Sequenced sample: PBMCs. The rearrangement uses TRBV2 and TRBJ2-1; 11 bases are a match to TRBD2. The sequence came from a man between 40 and 49 years old in good health and CMV-seronegative. The DNA for the CDR3 is TGTGCCAGCAGTGAAGGACTAGCGGGGTACAATGAGCAGTTCTTC. Residues: CASSEGLAGYNEQFF.